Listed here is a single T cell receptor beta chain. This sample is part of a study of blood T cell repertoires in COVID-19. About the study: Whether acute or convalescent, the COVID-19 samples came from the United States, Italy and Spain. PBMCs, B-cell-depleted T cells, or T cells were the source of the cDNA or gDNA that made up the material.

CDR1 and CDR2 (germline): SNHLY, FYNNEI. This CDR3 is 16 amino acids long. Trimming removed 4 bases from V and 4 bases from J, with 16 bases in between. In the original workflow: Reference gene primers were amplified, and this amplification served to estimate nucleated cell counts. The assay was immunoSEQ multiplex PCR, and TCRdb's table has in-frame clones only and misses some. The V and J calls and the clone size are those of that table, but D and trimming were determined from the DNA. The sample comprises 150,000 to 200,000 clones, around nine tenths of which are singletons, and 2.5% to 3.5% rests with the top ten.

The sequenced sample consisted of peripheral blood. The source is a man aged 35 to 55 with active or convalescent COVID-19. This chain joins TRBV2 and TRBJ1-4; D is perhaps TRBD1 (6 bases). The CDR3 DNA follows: TGTGCCAGCAGTGTTGTGACAGGTGTAATTAATGAAAAACTGTTTTTT. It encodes CASSVVTGVINEKLFF.